The clone carrying this TCR beta chain has more than one count but fewer than ten. The target antigen is unknown. There are 12 residues in the CDR3. Trimming took 0 bases from V and 5 from J, leaving 7 bases between them. Germline V gives CDR1 SQVTM, CDR2 ANQGSEA. These data originate in a study of CD8+CD57+ T cells in acquired aplastic anemia. Study results and caveats: Patients and controls were not found to differ significantly in CD8+ Simpson's diversity.

Only patients with CD8+CD57+ cell expansion on flow cytometry were chosen for sequencing. Profiles of TCR beta VDJ and CDR3 were generated from a genomic DNA template. MiXCR, applied by TCRdb to the reads, yields one record per CDR3 protein. The sample records about 160,000 distinct CDR3 sequences, 48% being singletons. The sequencing sample was made of sorted CD4+, CD8+, or CD8+CD57+ T cells (not recorded which) from PBMCs. The gene calls are TRBV29-1 and TRBJ2-5, with D hard to call. This TCR was recovered from a human donor with aplastic anemia. The CDR3 protein is CSVEDGSETQYF. CDR3 coding DNA: TGCAGCGTTGAAGACGGATCCGAGACCCAGTACTTC.